This T cell receptor beta chain was captured by sequencing in a study of early T cells in non-severe SARS-CoV-2 infection. Whole-study context: Bulk RNA taken from unsorted whole blood was sequenced, leaving chains unpaired.

Regarding this clonotype: The antigen remains undetermined.

Trimming took off 6 bases at V and 0 bases at J, with 11 bases between the two ends. This CDR3 is built from 14 residues. Unique molecular identifiers were added to individual cDNA molecules. TCRdb re-called the 5' RACE reads through MiXCR, storing one row per CDR3 protein. This table holds roughly 26,000 distinct CDR3 sequences, approximately 4% found once. Study outcomes and limitations: Reliance on VDJdb matching favored anti-spike CD8 responses; private and CD4 specificities were missed.

This rearrangement joins TRBV12-3 or TRBV12-4 to TRBJ1-2; D is unclear. The sequence was collected from an adult who was a healthcare worker with PCR-confirmed SARS-CoV-2 infection or an uninfected control (not recorded which). Sequenced input: whole blood. The CDR3 loop is CASRVSGPNYGYTF. CDR3 sequence (DNA): TGTGCCAGCAGGGTCTCCGGGCCTAACTATGGCTACACCTTC.